What follows are 23 T cell receptor beta chains derived from one specimen sequenced in a study of tumor and adjacent non-tumor tissue in lung cancer. Three rounds of nested PCR, following a modified ARM-PCR protocol, produced the TCRbeta library. TCRdb reanalysed the multiplex PCR reads using MiXCR and keeps one entry per CDR3 protein. The sample yields some 100,000 distinct CDR3 sequences, about 61% seen once. No cell sorting was done before RNA was extracted from the tissue. The normal lung tissue was taken more than 3 cm from the tumor edge. Source material: distant non-tumor lung tissue. The receptor source for this set is a man in his 60s with non-small cell lung cancer.

This clonotype came up a few times. A much larger clone sits a single nucleotide away, making a read error possible. This chain joins TRBV6-2 or TRBV6-3 and TRBJ1-5, with unresolved D. CDR3 length: 13 residues. Germline V gene lookup returns CDR1 MNHEY and CDR2 SVGEGT. The CDR3 protein is CASSNGPSQSQHF. The DNA of the CDR3 is TGTGCCAGCAGTAATGGGCCTTCTCAGTCCCAGCATTTT.

V and J are TRBV5-1 and TRBJ2-1; 9 nucleotides align to TRBD2. Trimming took 0 bases from V and 8 from J; bases not matched to a gene: 12. Germline V CDR1 and CDR2: SGHRS, YFSETQ. The CDR3 loop spans 17 amino acids. CDR3 region: CASSLVPRGAGGDEQFF. Here the CDR3 DNA reads TGCGCCAGCAGCTTGGTCCCCCGTGGAGCGGGGGGAGATGAGCAGTTCTTC.

As to this clonotype: A read error may be the cause here, since a much bigger clone is one base away. This chain uses TRBV5-6 with TRBJ2-5; a possible D gene is TRBD1 (6 bases). The germline V gene encodes CDR1 SGHDT and CDR2 YYEEEE. This CDR3 spans 15 amino acids. CDR3 loop: CGSSPPRDNQETQYF. DNA for the CDR3: TGTGGCAGCAGCCCCCCCCGGGACAACCAAGAGACCCAGTACTTC.

This chain links TRBV10-3 with TRBJ2-7; 8 bases align to TRBD1. CDR1 is ENHRY, CDR2 SYGVKD, per germline. The J segment lost 1 base and the V segment lost 6 bases, leaving 8 bases of the junction unmatched. The CDR3 is made up of 15 amino acids. DNA for the CDR3: TGTGCCATCAGGAAGGGGCAGGGGGCTTCCTACGAGCAGTACTTC. Residues: CAIRKGQGASYEQYF.

This clonotype occurred a few times. Compared with germline, one end of the junction differs, possibly owing to a read error. The J gene is TRBJ2-5, the V gene TRBV11-3; D ambiguous. The CDR3 has 12 residues. The germline V gene encodes CDR1 SGHNT and CDR2 YENEEA. CDR3 amino acids: CASSHCQETQCF. DNA of the CDR3: TGTGCCAGCAGCCATTGCCAAGAGACCCAGTGCTTC.

Regarding this clonotype: Possible read error: a much larger clone is one base away. The V call is TRBV20-1, the J call TRBJ2-2; 8 bases align to TRBD2. V shed 1 base and J 12 bases; nucleotides not matched to a gene: 16. In germline, CDR1 is DFQATT, CDR2 SNEGSKA (reference sequence). The CDR3 runs to 16 residues. CDR3 nucleotides: TGCAGTGCTAGAGTCCCCTTCGGGGGGGCCGGGGGGAAGCTGTTTTTT. As protein: CSARVPFGGAGGKLFF.

A note on this clonotype: One end of the junction fails to match germline, which may point to a read error. The chain couples TRBV11-1 to TRBJ2-7; D is undetermined. The CDR3 is 14 residues long. The germline CDR1 and CDR2 sequences are SGHAT and FQDESV (reference sequence). CDR3 nucleotides: TGTGCCAGTAGCCCAGGAAGGATCTCCTACGAGCAGTACTTT. Translating gives CASSPGRISYEQYF.

This clonotype has just one count. A much larger clone lies a single base off, so this may be a read error. In this CDR3 the conserved last residue, phenylalanine or tryptophan, is missing, so a read error is likely. The V call is TRBV29-1, the J call TRBJ2-5; 15 bases agree with TRBD2. Per the germline V gene, CDR1 is SQVTM and CDR2 is ANQGSEA. With 4 bases clipped from V and 4 bases from J, the junction kept 7 bases outside the gene matches. This CDR3 has 16 amino acids. CDR3 sequence (DNA): TGCAGCGTTGCCGGACTAGCGGGAGGGCTTAGAGAGACCCAGTACTCC. Its protein is CSVAGLAGGLRETQYS.

This clonotype was seen only a few times. One junction end disagrees with the germline gene, perhaps due to a read error. This rearrangement joins TRBV4-3 to TRBJ2-5; weak D call: TRBD2 (5 bases). Germline V gene sequence: CDR1 LGHNA, CDR2 YSLEER. This CDR3 contains 13 residues. The DNA of the CDR3 is TGCGCCAGCAGTCAAGGGCGGGCGGAGATCCAGTACTTC. As protein: CASSQGRAEIQYF.

This clonotype was seen repeatedly, ten times or more. The chain has TRBV12-3 or TRBV12-4 and TRBJ2-3; no reliable D call. Trimming stripped 5 bases from V and 6 bases from J, with 18 bases between. This CDR3 is built from 15 residues. CDR3 residues: CASSPITAHVDTQYF. Here the CDR3 DNA reads TGTGCCAGCAGTCCAATAACGGCGCACGTCGATACGCAGTATTTT.

Turning to this clonotype: One junction end does not reproduce the germline sequence, and a read error may be involved. V usage is TRBV11-3 and J usage is TRBJ2-3, with a possible D match to TRBD2 (5 bases). Germline-derived CDR1 and CDR2 are SGHNT and YENEEA. The CDR3 totals 16 residues. The CDR3: CVSSLSTGIGTDTYYF. The CDR3 nucleotides read TGTGTCAGCAGCTTAAGCACCGGGATTGGCACAGATACGTACTATTTT. The whole variable domain, filled in from reference TRBV11-3 and TRBJ2-3, reads EAGVVQSPRYKIIEKKQPVAFWCNPISGHNTLYWYLQNLGQGPELLIRYENEEAVDDSQLPKDRFSAERLKGVDSTLKIQPAELGDSAVYLCVSSLSTGIGTDTYYFGPGTRLTVL.

In the case of this clonotype: One base away lies a much larger clone, so this may be a sequencing read error. The chain links TRBV11-2 to TRBJ2-7; possibly TRBD2 for D (5 bases). From germline, CDR1 is SGHAT and CDR2 FQNNGV. The CDR3 sequence is 15 residues long. Trimming left V 5 bases short and J 2 bases short, with 16 bases between. The chain's CDR3 is CASSTSGIGPYEQYF. CDR3 bases: TGTGCCAGCAGCACATCCGGGATAGGGCCCTACGAGCAGTACTTC.

To note about this clonotype: A junction end diverges from the germline sequence, so it may reflect a read error. In DNA, the CDR3 is TGCATTGTAGGTAGTGAGAGCTCCTACAGTGAGCAGTTCTTC. It codes for CIVGSESSYSEQFF. J is TRBJ2-1 and V is TRBV20-1; D not resolved. The CDR3 consists of 14 residues. Germline V gene data show CDR1 as DFQATT and CDR2 as SNEGSKA (reference sequence).

To note about this clonotype: As the CDR3 is not closed by the conserved phenylalanine or tryptophan, this likely results from a read error. This rearrangement joins TRBV14 to TRBJ2-1; no definite D call. The CDR3 is 14 residues long. Germline loops: CDR1 SGHDN, CDR2 FVKESK. DNA of the CDR3: TGTGCCAGCAGCTATAGTCAAGCCTACAATGAACAGTTCTTA. It specifies CASSYSQAYNEQFL.

This clonotype was seen repeatedly, ten times or more. The CDR3 nucleotides read TGTGCCAGCAACACCGGGGGACCTTATGGCTACACCTTC. As protein: CASNTGGPYGYTF. The rearrangement joins TRBV6-6 to TRBJ1-2, with a weak D call TRBD1 (5 bases). Germline V gives CDR1 MNHNY, CDR2 SVGAGI (reference sequence). Deletions cut 7 bases from V and 5 bases from J, with 14 bases between. CDR3 size: 13 residues.

Comments on this clonotype: At one boundary the junction diverges from the germline segment, which might be a read error. The V call is TRBV5-1, the J call TRBJ2-3; 9 bases map to TRBD1. This CDR3 comprises 15 residues. The germline gives CDR1 SGHRS, CDR2 YFSETQ. Written as DNA, the CDR3 is TGCGTCAGCAGGAGGACAGGGGCGCTAGCAGATGTGCAGTATTTT. Protein sequence: CVSRRTGALADVQYF. Full variable domain (missing parts from reference TRBV5-1 and TRBJ2-3): KAGVTQTPRYLIKTRGQQVTLSCSPISGHRSVSWYQQTPGQGLQFLFEYFSETQRNKGNFPGRFSGRQFSNSRSEMNVSTLELGDSALYLCVSRRTGALADVQYFGPGTRLTVL.

This clonotype was recorded at least ten times. This rearrangement joins TRBV6-1 to TRBJ2-3, with 8 bases matching TRBD2. The V gene's germline CDR1 is MNHNS and CDR2 SASEGT. J lost 6 bases, V lost 0 bases, and 5 bases had no gene match. CDR3 size: 15 residues. The CDR3 coding sequence is TGTGCCAGCAGTGAAGCTGGGACTAGGAGGGATACGCAGTATTTT. Encoded protein: CASSEAGTRRDTQYF.

This rearrangement joins TRBV11-3 to TRBJ2-3; D is tentatively TRBD1 or TRBD2 (6 bases each). V was trimmed by 5 bases and J by 12 bases, leaving 27 bases between them. CDR1 and CDR2 (germline): SGHNT, YENEEA. The CDR3 covers 16 residues. The CDR3 is CASSQRWGAGSVTQYF. CDR3 sequence (DNA): TGTGCCAGCAGCCAAAGGTGGGGGGCCGGGTCAGTTACTCAGTATTTT.

At least ten counts were recorded for this clonotype. The chain combines TRBV20-1 with TRBJ2-2; the D call may be TRBD1 or TRBD2 (6 bases each). Between the trimmed V and J ends, which lost 4 bases and 6 bases, there was a span of 9 bases. Germline CDR1 and CDR2: DFQATT and SNEGSKA (reference sequence). This CDR3 region has 12 residues. The CDR3: CSAMRGAGELFF. The CDR3 DNA sequence: TGCAGTGCTATGAGGGGGGCCGGGGAGCTGTTTTTT.

Turning to this clonotype: Being one base from a much bigger clone, this may be a read error. This chain connects TRBV6-2 or TRBV6-3 to TRBJ2-5, with a tentative D call TRBD2 (5 bases). CDR1 is MNHEY, CDR2 SVGEGT, per germline. This CDR3 contains 14 residues. As DNA, the CDR3 is TGTGCCAGCAGTTGGTCTAGCCCTCAGGAGATCCAGTACTTC. Translation gives CASSWSSPQEIQYF.

This clonotype was counted many times. The chain is built from TRBV4-2 and TRBJ1-4; 7 positions agree with TRBD1. CDR3 size: 16 residues. CDR1 and CDR2 from the germline V gene are LGHNA and YNFKEQ. The V gene end was trimmed by 0 bases and the J gene end by 3 bases; junction bases not matched to a gene: 4. The CDR3 nucleotides are TGTGCCAGCAGCCAAGAACACAGGGGAGCTAATGAAAAACTGTTTTTT. It yields the protein CASSQEHRGANEKLFF.

On this clonotype: The CDR3 does not close with the conserved phenylalanine or tryptophan, likely indicating a read error. This chain connects TRBV28 to TRBJ1-6, with D tentatively TRBD1 (5 bases). Per the germline V gene, CDR1 is MDHEN and CDR2 is SYDVKM. The CDR3 length is 15 residues. DNA of the CDR3: TGTGTCAGCAGTTTAGAACCCGGGGCCCCTAGGCCCCTCCACCTT. This translates into CVSSLEPGAPRPLHL.

As for this clonotype: An end of the junction differs from the germline gene, which may be a read error. The chain is built from TRBV12-3 or TRBV12-4 and TRBJ1-5, with no clear D. The CDR3 totals 13 residues. The CDR3 sequence is CASSYQVNQPQHF. The CDR3 nucleotides read TGTGCCAGTAGTTATCAGGTGAATCAGCCCCAGCATTTT.